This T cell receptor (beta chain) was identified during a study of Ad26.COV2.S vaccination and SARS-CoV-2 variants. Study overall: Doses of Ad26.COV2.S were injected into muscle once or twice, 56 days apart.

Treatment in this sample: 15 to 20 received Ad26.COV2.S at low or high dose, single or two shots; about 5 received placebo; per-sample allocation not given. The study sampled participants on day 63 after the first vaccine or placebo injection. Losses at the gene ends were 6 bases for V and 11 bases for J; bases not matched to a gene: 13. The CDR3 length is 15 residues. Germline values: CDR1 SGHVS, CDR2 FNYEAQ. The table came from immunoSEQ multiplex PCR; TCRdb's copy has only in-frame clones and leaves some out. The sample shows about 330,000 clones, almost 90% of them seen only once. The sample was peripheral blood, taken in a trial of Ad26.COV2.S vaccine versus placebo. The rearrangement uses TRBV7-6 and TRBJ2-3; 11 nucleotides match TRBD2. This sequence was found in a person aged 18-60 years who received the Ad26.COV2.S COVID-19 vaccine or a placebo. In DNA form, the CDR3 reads TGTGCCAGCAGTCTTATCGGGACTAGCGGAGACGTGCAGTATTTT. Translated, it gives CASSLIGTSGDVQYF.